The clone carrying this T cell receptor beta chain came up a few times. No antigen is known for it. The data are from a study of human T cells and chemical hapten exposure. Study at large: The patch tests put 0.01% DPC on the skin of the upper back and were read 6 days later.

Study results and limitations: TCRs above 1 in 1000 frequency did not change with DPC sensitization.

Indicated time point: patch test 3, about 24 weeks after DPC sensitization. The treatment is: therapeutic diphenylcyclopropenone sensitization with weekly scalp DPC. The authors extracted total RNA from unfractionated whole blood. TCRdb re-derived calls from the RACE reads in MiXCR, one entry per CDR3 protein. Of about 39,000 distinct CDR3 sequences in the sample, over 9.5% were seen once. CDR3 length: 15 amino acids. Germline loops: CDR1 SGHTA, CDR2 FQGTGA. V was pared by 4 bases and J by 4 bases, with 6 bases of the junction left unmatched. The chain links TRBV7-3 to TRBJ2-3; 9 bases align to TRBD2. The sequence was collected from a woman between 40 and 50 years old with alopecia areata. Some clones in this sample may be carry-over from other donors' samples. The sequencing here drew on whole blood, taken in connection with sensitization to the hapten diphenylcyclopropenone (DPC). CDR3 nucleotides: TGTGCCAGCAGCTCCGGGACTAGCCGCGCAGATACGCAGTATTTT. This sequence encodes CASSSGTSRADTQYF. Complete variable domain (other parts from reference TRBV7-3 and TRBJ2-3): GAGVSQTPSNKVTEKGKYVELRCDPISGHTALYWYRQSLGQGPEFLIYFQGTGAADDSGLPNDRFFAVRPEGSVSTLKIQRTERGDSAVYLCASSSGTSRADTQYFGPGTRLTVL.